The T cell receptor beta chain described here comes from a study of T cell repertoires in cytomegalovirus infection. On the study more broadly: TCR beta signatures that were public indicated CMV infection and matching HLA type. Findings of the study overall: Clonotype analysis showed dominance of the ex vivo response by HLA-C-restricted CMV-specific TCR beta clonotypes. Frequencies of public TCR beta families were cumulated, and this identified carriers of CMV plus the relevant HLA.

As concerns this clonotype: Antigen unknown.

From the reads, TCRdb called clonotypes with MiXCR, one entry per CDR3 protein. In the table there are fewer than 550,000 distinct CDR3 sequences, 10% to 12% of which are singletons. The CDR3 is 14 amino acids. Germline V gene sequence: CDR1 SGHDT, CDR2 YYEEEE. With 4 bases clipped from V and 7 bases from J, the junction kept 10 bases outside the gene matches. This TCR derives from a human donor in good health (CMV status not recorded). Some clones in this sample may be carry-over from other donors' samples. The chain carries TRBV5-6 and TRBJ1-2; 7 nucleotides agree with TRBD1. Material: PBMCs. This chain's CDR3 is CASSTLGGLGGYTF. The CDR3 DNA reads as TGTGCCAGCAGCACCTTAGGGGGCTTAGGTGGCTACACCTTC.